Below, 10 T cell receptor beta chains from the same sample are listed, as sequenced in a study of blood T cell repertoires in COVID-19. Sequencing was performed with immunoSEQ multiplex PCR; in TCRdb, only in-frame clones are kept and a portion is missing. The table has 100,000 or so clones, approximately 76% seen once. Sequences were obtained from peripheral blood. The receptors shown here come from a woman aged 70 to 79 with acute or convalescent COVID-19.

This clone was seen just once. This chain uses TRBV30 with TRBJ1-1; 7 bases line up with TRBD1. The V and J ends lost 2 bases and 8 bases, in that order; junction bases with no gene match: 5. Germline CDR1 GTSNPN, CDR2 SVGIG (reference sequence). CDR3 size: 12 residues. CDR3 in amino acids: CAWSTGTVEAFF. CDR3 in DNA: TGTGCCTGGAGTACCGGGACAGTAGAAGCTTTCTTT. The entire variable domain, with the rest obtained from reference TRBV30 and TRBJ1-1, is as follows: SQTIHQWPATLVQPVGSPLSLECTVEGTSNPNLYWYRQAAGRGLQLLFYSVGIGQISSEVPQNLSASRPQDRQFILSSKKLLLSDSGFYLCAWSTGTVEAFFGQGTRLTVV.

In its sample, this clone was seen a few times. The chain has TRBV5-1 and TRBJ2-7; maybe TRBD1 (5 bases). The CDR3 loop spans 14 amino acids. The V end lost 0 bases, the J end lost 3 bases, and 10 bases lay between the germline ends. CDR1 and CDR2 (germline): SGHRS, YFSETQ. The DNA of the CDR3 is TGCGCCAGCAGCTTGGACAGGTTATACTACGAGCAGTACTTC. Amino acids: CASSLDRLYYEQYF. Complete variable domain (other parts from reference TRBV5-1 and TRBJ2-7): KAGVTQTPRYLIKTRGQQVTLSCSPISGHRSVSWYQQTPGQGLQFLFEYFSETQRNKGNFPGRFSGRQFSNSRSEMNVSTLELGDSALYLCASSLDRLYYEQYFGPGTRLTVT.

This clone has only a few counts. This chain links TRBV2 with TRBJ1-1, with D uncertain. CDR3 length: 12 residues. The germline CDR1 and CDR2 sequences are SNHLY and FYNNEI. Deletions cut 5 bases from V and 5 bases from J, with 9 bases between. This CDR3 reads CASSMEITEAFF. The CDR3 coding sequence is TGTGCCAGCAGTATGGAGATTACTGAAGCTTTCTTT.

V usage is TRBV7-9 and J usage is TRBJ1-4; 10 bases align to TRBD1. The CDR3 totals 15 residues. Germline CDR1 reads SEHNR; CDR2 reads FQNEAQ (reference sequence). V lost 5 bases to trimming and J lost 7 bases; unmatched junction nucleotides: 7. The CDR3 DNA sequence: TGTGCCAGCAGCCCCGGACAGGGGGAGGGTGAAAAACTGTTTTTT. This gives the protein CASSPGQGEGEKLFF.

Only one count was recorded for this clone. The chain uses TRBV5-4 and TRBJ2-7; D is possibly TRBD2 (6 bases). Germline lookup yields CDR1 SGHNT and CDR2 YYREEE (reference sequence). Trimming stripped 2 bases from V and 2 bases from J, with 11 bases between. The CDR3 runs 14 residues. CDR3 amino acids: CASSLREATYEQYF. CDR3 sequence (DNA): TGTGCCAGCAGCTTAAGGGAGGCAACCTACGAGCAGTACTTC.

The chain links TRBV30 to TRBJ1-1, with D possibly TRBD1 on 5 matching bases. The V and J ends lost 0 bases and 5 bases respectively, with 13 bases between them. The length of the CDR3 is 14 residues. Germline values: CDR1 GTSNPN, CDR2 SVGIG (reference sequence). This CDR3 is CAWSVDSSRTEAFF. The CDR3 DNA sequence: TGTGCCTGGAGTGTCGACAGTTCCCGAACTGAAGCTTTCTTT.

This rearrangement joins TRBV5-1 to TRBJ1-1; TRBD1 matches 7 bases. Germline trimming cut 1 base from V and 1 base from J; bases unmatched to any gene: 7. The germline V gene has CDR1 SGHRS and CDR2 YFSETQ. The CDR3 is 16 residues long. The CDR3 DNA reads TGCGCCAGCAGCTTGCAGTCAAGGGGGCCGAACACTGAAGCTTTCTTT. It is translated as CASSLQSRGPNTEAFF.

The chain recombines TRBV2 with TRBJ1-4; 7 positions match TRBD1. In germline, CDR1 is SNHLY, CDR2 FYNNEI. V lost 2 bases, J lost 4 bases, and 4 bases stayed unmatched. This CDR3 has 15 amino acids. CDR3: CASSETGTDNEKLFF. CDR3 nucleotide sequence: TGTGCCAGCAGTGAAACCGGGACAGATAATGAAAAACTGTTTTTT.

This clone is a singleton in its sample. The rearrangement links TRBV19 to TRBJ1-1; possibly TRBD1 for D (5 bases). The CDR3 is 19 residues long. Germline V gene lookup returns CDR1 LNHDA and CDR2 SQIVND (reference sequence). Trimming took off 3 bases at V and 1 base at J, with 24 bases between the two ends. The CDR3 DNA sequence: TGTGCCAGTAGTATCGGAAGCGGGGGTCCTTTCTTTACGAACACTGAAGCTTTCTTT. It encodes CASSIGSGGPFFTNTEAFF.

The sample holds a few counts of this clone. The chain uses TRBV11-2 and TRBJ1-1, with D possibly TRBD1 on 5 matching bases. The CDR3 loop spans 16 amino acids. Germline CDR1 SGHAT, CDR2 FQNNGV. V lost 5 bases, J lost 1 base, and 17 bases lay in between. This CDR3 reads CASSPRQRRGNTEAFF. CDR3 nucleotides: TGTGCCAGCAGCCCCCGGCAGAGGAGGGGGAACACTGAAGCTTTCTTT.